Sequencing of this T cell receptor (beta chain) was carried out in a study of blood T cell repertoires in COVID-19. Study background: Researchers got acute and convalescent COVID-19 samples from the United States, Italy and Spain. T cells, B-cell-depleted T cells, or PBMCs supplied cDNA or gDNA.

The table came from immunoSEQ multiplex PCR; TCRdb's copy has only in-frame clones and leaves some out. The profile covers about 8,300 clones, with about 87% appearing a single time and roughly 9.9% taken by the ten largest. The CDR3 contains 16 residues. Germline CDR1 SNHLY, CDR2 FYNNEI. Trimming pared 2 bases from V and 6 bases from J, leaving 17 bases between. The sample comprised peripheral blood. The receptor comes from a human donor in a cohort sampled during active COVID-19. J is TRBJ2-1 and V is TRBV2, with D maybe TRBD2 (6 bases). CDR3 protein: CASSESSVEGGNEQFF. CDR3 DNA: TGTGCCAGCAGTGAATCAAGCGTGGAGGGAGGCAATGAGCAGTTCTTC.